Listed below are T cell receptor beta chains from one sample, sequenced in a study of OX40 agonist ivuxolimab in advanced cancers. Generated by immunoSEQ multiplex PCR, the TCRdb table keeps only in-frame clones and is missing some. The sample shows about 48,000 clones, about 90% of them seen only once. The sequencing here drew on CD4+ or CD8+ T cells sorted from blood, taken in a trial of the OX40 agonist ivuxolimab. These TCRs come from an adult with an advanced solid tumor such as melanoma, head and neck, liver or kidney cancer. CDR3s include the opening cysteine and the closing phenylalanine or tryptophan. D genes are given only for firm matches. Not all rows give a size; the values are once, few, many and, for expanded clones, a class.

len: 13
v_gene: TRBV5-1
abundance: .
d_gene: .
j_gene: TRBJ1-2
CDR3aa: CASSLDGGNGYTF
CDR3nt: TGCGCCAGCAGCTTGGATGGGGGAAATGGCTACACCTTC

len: 14
v_gene: TRBV6-4
abundance: .
d_gene: .
j_gene: TRBJ2-2
CDR3aa: CASSDSDLGGELFF
CDR3nt: TGTGCCAGCAGTGACTCGGATCTGGGCGGGGAGCTGTTTTTT

len: 14
v_gene: TRBV9
abundance: .
d_gene: .
j_gene: TRBJ1-5
CDR3aa: CASSVGGGNQPQHF
CDR3nt: TGTGCCAGCAGCGTAGGTGGGGGGAATCAGCCCCAGCATTTT

len: 16
v_gene: TRBV19
abundance: .
d_gene: .
j_gene: TRBJ1-5
CDR3aa: CASSLRQHGSNQPQHF
CDR3nt: TGTGCCAGTAGTCTACGACAGCACGGTAGCAATCAGCCCCAGCATTTT

len: 15
v_gene: TRBV7-9
abundance: few
d_gene: .
j_gene: TRBJ1-1
CDR3aa: CASTPGPPNPTEAFF
CDR3nt: TGTGCCAGCACCCCCGGACCTCCTAACCCCACTGAAGCTTTCTTT

len: 13
v_gene: TRBV29-1
abundance: .
d_gene: TRBD1
j_gene: TRBJ1-2
CDR3aa: CSAGTGGAEGYTF
CDR3nt: TGCAGCGCCGGGACAGGGGGCGCGGAGGGCTACACCTTC

len: 15
v_gene: TRBV9
abundance: .
d_gene: .
j_gene: TRBJ1-1
CDR3aa: CASSASQGGNTEAFF
CDR3nt: TGTGCCAGCAGCGCGTCACAGGGAGGGAACACTGAAGCTTTCTTT

len: 13
v_gene: TRBV19
abundance: .
d_gene: TRBD1
j_gene: TRBJ2-7
CDR3aa: CASSRDRTYEQYF
CDR3nt: TGTGCCAGTAGTAGGGACAGGACCTACGAGCAGTACTTC

len: 14
v_gene: TRBV5-1
abundance: .
d_gene: TRBD1
j_gene: TRBJ1-1
CDR3aa: CASSLWTGDTEAFF
CDR3nt: TGCGCCAGCAGCTTGTGGACAGGAGACACTGAAGCTTTCTTT

len: 18
v_gene: TRBV13
abundance: .
d_gene: TRBD2
j_gene: TRBJ2-7
CDR3aa: CASSRRASGSPLGHEQYF
CDR3nt: TGTGCCAGCAGCCGCCGGGCTAGCGGGAGTCCCCTCGGGCACGAGCAGTACTTC

len: 11
v_gene: TRBV6-5
abundance: few
d_gene: .
j_gene: TRBJ1-2
CDR3aa: CASRNPYGYTF
CDR3nt: TGTGCCAGCAGGAATCCCTATGGCTACACCTTC

len: 16
v_gene: TRBV6-6
abundance: .
d_gene: .
j_gene: TRBJ2-7
CDR3aa: CASSSTTPSGRGEQYF
CDR3nt: TGTGCCAGCAGTTCAACCACCCCGTCCGGCCGCGGCGAGCAGTACTTC

len: 16
v_gene: TRBV13
abundance: few
d_gene: .
j_gene: TRBJ2-7
CDR3aa: CASSVLQRASSYEQYF
CDR3nt: TGTGCCAGCAGCGTGTTGCAGCGCGCTAGCTCCTACGAGCAGTACTTC

len: 15
v_gene: TRBV7-2
abundance: .
d_gene: .
j_gene: TRBJ2-1
CDR3aa: CASSPLSRWYNEQFF
CDR3nt: TGTGCCAGCAGCCCCCTGTCTAGGTGGTACAATGAGCAGTTCTTC

len: 15
v_gene: TRBV15
abundance: .
d_gene: TRBD1
j_gene: TRBJ2-3
CDR3aa: CATSREGQGTDTQYF
CDR3nt: TGTGCCACCAGCAGAGAGGGACAGGGCACAGATACGCAGTATTTT

len: 15
v_gene: TRBV29-1
abundance: .
d_gene: .
j_gene: TRBJ2-1
CDR3aa: CSVESYGGSYNEQFF
CDR3nt: TGCAGCGTTGAGTCGTACGGGGGATCCTACAATGAGCAGTTCTTC

len: 16
v_gene: TRBV12-5
abundance: .
d_gene: .
j_gene: TRBJ1-1
CDR3aa: CASGFSPGTVNTEAFF
CDR3nt: TGTGCTAGTGGTTTTTCCCCCGGGACGGTGAACACTGAAGCTTTCTTT

len: 13
v_gene: TRBV28
abundance: .
d_gene: .
j_gene: TRBJ1-2
CDR3aa: CASSFLANYGYTF
CDR3nt: TGTGCCAGCAGTTTCTTGGCTAACTATGGCTACACCTTC

len: 15
v_gene: TRBV2
abundance: .
d_gene: TRBD1
j_gene: TRBJ2-7
CDR3aa: CASRNIGTGFYEQYF
CDR3nt: TGTGCCAGCAGAAATATTGGGACAGGGTTCTACGAGCAGTACTTC

len: 13
v_gene: TRBV18
abundance: .
d_gene: TRBD1
j_gene: TRBJ2-1
CDR3aa: CASSRNRGNEQFF
CDR3nt: TGTGCCAGCTCTCGGAACAGGGGGAATGAGCAGTTCTTC

len: 15
v_gene: TRBV28
abundance: .
d_gene: TRBD1
j_gene: TRBJ2-7
CDR3aa: CASSFSGQGRYEQYF
CDR3nt: TGTGCCAGCAGTTTCTCGGGACAGGGGAGATACGAGCAGTACTTC

len: 14
v_gene: TRBV6-5
abundance: .
d_gene: .
j_gene: TRBJ2-7
CDR3aa: CASSYSMGVSEQYF
CDR3nt: TGTGCCAGCAGTTACTCGATGGGTGTATCCGAGCAGTACTTC